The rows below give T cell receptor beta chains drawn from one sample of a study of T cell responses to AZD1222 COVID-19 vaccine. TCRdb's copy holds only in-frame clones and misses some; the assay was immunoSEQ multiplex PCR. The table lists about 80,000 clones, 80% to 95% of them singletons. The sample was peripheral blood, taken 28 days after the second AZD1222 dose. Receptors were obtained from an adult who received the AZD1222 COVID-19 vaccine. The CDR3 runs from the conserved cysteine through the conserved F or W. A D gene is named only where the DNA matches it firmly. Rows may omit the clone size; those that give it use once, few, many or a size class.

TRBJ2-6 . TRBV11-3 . TGTGCCAGCAGCCCGAGACTGGGGGCGAGGGGGGCCAACGTCCTGACTTTC CASSPRLGARGANVLTF
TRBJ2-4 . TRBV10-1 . TGCGCCAGCAGTGAGTCGAGGCAGAAAAACATTCAGTACTTC CASSESRQKNIQYF
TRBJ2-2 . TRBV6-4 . TGTGCCAGCAAGTCGGCAGGGTGGACCGGGGAGCTGTTTTTT CASKSAGWTGELFF
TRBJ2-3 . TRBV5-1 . TGCGCCAGCGGACCCGACACAGATACGCAGTATTTT CASGPDTDTQYF
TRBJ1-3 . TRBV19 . TGTGCCAGTAGTACGGGGGGGAGCTCTGGAAACACCATATATTTT CASSTGGSSGNTIYF
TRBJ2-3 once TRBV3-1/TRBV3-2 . TGTGCCAGCAGCCAATTGGCGGGCACAGATACGCAGTATTTT CASSQLAGTDTQYF
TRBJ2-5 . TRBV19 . TGTGCCAGTAGTTCCGGGACGATCTACTCAGAGACCCAGTACTTC CASSSGTIYSETQYF
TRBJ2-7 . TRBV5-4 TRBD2 TGTGCCAGCAGCTTGGCGGGGACTAGCGGGAGCTACGAGCAGTACTTC CASSLAGTSGSYEQYF
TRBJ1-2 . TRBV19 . TGTGCCAGTAGTATAGGGGGGGCAGGAACCCTGATCGTCTATGGCTACACCTTC CASSIGGAGTLIVYGYTF
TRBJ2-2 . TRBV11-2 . TGTGCCAGCAGCTTAAACCCAACGAACACCGGGGAGCTGTTTTTT CASSLNPTNTGELFF
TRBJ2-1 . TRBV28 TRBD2 TGTGCCAGCAGTCAGACTAGCTTTGAGCAGTTCTTC CASSQTSFEQFF
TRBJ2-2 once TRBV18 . TGTGCCAGCTTTCTAAGTGGGCAGAACACCGGGGAGCTGTTTTTT CASFLSGQNTGELFF
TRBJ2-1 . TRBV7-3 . TGTGCCAGCAGCCCCGAGTTTAGCGGACAGCAGTTCTTC CASSPEFSGQQFF
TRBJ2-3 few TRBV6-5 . TGTGCCAGCAGACTAGGTCTTCCTTACACAGATACGCAGTATTTT CASRLGLPYTDTQYF
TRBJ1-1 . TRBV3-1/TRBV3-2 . TGTGCCAGCAGCCTCGCGGCAGCCAACACTGAAGCTTTCTTT CASSLAAANTEAFF
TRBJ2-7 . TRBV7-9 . TGTGCCAGCAGCTTAGGACAGGAGTACGAGCAGTACTTC CASSLGQEYEQYF
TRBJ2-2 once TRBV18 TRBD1 TGTGCCAGCTCACCACCGATGGGGACAGGGGTCACCGGGGAGCTGTTTTTT CASSPPMGTGVTGELFF
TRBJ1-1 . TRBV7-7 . TGTGCCAGCAGCCCGACAGTGAACACTGAAGCTTTCTTT CASSPTVNTEAFF
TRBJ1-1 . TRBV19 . TGTGCCAGTAATGGGAACACTGAAGCTTTCTTT CASNGNTEAFF
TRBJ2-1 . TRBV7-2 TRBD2 TGTGCCAGCAGCGGCGGTACGGGACTAGCGGGAGGGGGTGAGCAGTTCTTC CASSGGTGLAGGGEQFF
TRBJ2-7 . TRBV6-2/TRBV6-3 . TGTGCCAGCAGTTACCGGACGGATTCCTACGAGCAGTACTTC CASSYRTDSYEQYF
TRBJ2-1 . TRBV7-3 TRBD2 TGTGCCAGCAGCCGCGGGACTAGCGGTCACAATGAGCAGTTCTTC CASSRGTSGHNEQFF
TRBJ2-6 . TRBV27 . TGTGCCAGCACCTGGTCTGGGGCCAACGTCCTGACTTTC CASTWSGANVLTF
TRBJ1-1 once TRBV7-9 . TGTGCCAGCAGCTTAAGGGCGGGGCTGAACACTGAAGCTTTCTTT CASSLRAGLNTEAFF
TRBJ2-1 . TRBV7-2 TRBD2 TGTGCCAGCAGCCTAAGACTAGCGGGAGTCCGGGCGAATGAGCAGTTCTTC CASSLRLAGVRANEQFF
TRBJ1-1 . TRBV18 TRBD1 TGTGCCAGCTTGCCGACAGGGGCGGTGATGAACACTGAAGCTTTCTTT CASLPTGAVMNTEAFF
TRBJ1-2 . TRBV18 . TGTGCCAGCTCACCACAGGGCGGCTATGGCTACACCTTC CASSPQGGYGYTF
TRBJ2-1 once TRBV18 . TGTGCCAGCTCACCGAGGATCGGTGAGCAGTTCTTC CASSPRIGEQFF
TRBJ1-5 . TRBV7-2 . TGTGCCAGCAGCTTGGGATTCGGGCAGCCCCAGCATTTT CASSLGFGQPQHF
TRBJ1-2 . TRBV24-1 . TGTGCCACCAGTGATTTGAAGGCTAACTATGGCTACACCTTC CATSDLKANYGYTF
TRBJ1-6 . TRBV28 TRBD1 TGTGCCAGCAGTTTGATCACAGGGGGCGCTTCACCCCTCCACTTT CASSLITGGASPLHF
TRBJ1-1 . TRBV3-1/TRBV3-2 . TGTGCCAGCAGCCAAGATCCCCGGAGTGAAGCTTTCTTT CASSQDPRSEAFF
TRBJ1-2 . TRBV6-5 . TGTGCCAGCACCCCAACGGTGGGCACCTATGGCTACACCTTC CASTPTVGTYGYTF
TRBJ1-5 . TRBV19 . TGTGCCAGTAGTATCGGCATGAATAGCAATCAGCCCCAGCATTTT CASSIGMNSNQPQHF
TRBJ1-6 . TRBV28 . TGTGCCAGCAGTTTAAGGGGAGGGTCCTATAATTCACCCCTCCACTTT CASSLRGGSYNSPLHF
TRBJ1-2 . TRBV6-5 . TGTGCCAGCAGAGCCGGGACGGCCCGTGGGTACACCTTC CASRAGTARGYTF
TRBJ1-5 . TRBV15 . TGTGCCACCAGCCTCTTCGGGGTGGGGGGCCTCAATCAGCCCCAGCATTTT CATSLFGVGGLNQPQHF
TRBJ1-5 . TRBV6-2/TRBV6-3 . TGTGCCAGCAGTAGTCAGGGTGTGGGATATAGCAATCAGCCCCAGCATTTT CASSSQGVGYSNQPQHF
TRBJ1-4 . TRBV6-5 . TGTGCCAGCAGGTGGAATACCAATGAAAAACTGTTTTTT CASRWNTNEKLFF
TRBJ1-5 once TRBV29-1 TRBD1 TGCAGCGTGACCGGGACAGGGTTTGCTGAGCCCCAGCATTTT CSVTGTGFAEPQHF
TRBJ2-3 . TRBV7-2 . TGTGCCAGCAGCCTGACTAGGGTAGGCACAGATACGCAGTATTTT CASSLTRVGTDTQYF
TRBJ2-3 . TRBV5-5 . TGTGCCAGCAGCCTCTGGGTAGATACGCAGTATTTT CASSLWVDTQYF
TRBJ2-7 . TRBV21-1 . TGTGCCAGCAGCATAGGGCCCCCAGCAAGCGTCGACTTC CASSIGPPASVDF
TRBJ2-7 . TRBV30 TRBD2 TGTGCCTGGAGTGTACTGGGACTAGCGGGAGTCGAGCAGTACTTC CAWSVLGLAGVEQYF
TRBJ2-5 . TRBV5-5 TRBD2 TGTGCCAGCAGCCCCGCGGGAGCGGGAGGGAGTGAGACCCAGTACTTC CASSPAGAGGSETQYF
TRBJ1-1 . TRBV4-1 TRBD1 TGCGCCAGCAGCGACGGGACAGGGGGCGCCGGCACTGAAGCTTTCTTT CASSDGTGGAGTEAFF
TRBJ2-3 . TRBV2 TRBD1 TGTGCCAGCAGCCCCAACGGACAGGGGCGGGATACGCAGTATTTT CASSPNGQGRDTQYF
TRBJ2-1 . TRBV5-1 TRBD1 TGCGCCAGCAGCGTTCGGGGACAGGGGAATGAGCAGTTCTTC CASSVRGQGNEQFF
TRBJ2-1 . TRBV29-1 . TGCAGCGCTGACCCGCAAGCTTACAATGAGCAGTTCTTC CSADPQAYNEQFF
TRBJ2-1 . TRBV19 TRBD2 TGTGCCAGTAGTACCCGGGGGGGTAGCGGGAGAATTTATGAGCAGTTCTTC CASSTRGGSGRIYEQFF
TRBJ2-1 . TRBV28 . TGTGCCAGCAGTTTCGGGGTTAGCTCCTACAATGAGCAGTTCTTC CASSFGVSSYNEQFF
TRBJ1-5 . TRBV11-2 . TGTGCCAGCAGCTTAGGTGGAGGACATCAGCCCCAGCATTTT CASSLGGGHQPQHF
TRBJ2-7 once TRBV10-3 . TGTGCCATCAGTGATGGGGGGACGCGCTACGAGCAGTACTTC CAISDGGTRYEQYF
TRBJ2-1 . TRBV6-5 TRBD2 TGTGCCAGCAGGCACGGGATCGGGGGGTACAATGAGCAGTTCTTC CASRHGIGGYNEQFF
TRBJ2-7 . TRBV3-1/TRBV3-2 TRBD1 TGTGCCAGCAGCCCAAGTGGGACAGGAGCCTACGAGCAGTACTTC CASSPSGTGAYEQYF